Shown below are 25 T cell receptor beta chains from a single sample sequenced in a study of blood T cells in healthy people across ages. Primed by a sample-barcoded 5' primer and a J-beta primer mix, a second PCR proceeded for 7 to 11 cycles. TCRdb processed the 5' RACE reads anew with MiXCR; each CDR3 protein has one entry. The sample records around 940,000 distinct CDR3 sequences, just over 50% being singletons. The specimen was blood. These receptors were collected from a woman aged 60-70 years in good health.

This clonotype was found a few times. The chain recombines TRBV28 with TRBJ2-5, with 8 bases identical to TRBD1. Per germline, CDR1 MDHEN and CDR2 SYDVKM. The junction had 13 bases not matched to a gene; V was cut back by 6 bases and J by 4 bases. The CDR3 extends over 16 amino acids. CDR3 in amino acids: CASRPDRGLYLETQYF. The CDR3 DNA is TGTGCCAGCAGGCCCGACAGGGGACTTTATTTAGAGACCCAGTACTTC.

About this clonotype itself: Sequence at one end of the junction differs from germline and may be a read error. The chain has TRBV5-1 and TRBJ2-1; 9 bases line up with TRBD1. Germline V CDR1 and CDR2: SGHRS, YFSETQ. The CDR3 is 15 amino acids. CDR3 DNA: TGCGCCAGCACCATCACAGGGGGCTCCTACAATGAACAGTTCTTC. This translates into CASTITGGSYNEQFF.

The chain couples TRBV6-2 or TRBV6-3 to TRBJ2-7; 13 positions agree with TRBD2. Germline loops: CDR1 MNHEY, CDR2 SVGEGT. This CDR3 is 16 amino acids long. The junction had 9 bases not matched to a gene; V was cut back by 4 bases and J by 6 bases. The CDR3 here is CASSFGLAGVSGEQYF. The CDR3 DNA sequence: TGTGCCAGCAGTTTTGGACTAGCGGGAGTATCGGGCGAGCAGTACTTC.

The rearrangement links TRBV28 to TRBJ2-7; D is unclear. The V and J ends lost 4 bases and 0 bases respectively, with 13 bases between them. The CDR3 runs 15 residues. Germline loops: CDR1 MDHEN, CDR2 SYDVKM. CDR3 residues: CASSYHRVISYEQYF. In nucleotides, the CDR3 is TGTGCCAGCAGTTACCATCGAGTAATCTCCTACGAGCAGTACTTC.

This clonotype has a handful of counts. The CDR3 loop reads CASSVRDRGLPDTQYF. The CDR3 coding sequence is TGTGCCAGCAGCGTAAGGGACAGGGGTCTACCAGATACGCAGTATTTT. V is TRBV9 and J is TRBJ2-3; 10 bases are a match to TRBD1. V dropped 1 base and J dropped 4; count of bases not matched to a gene: 6. The CDR3 covers 16 residues. Germline CDR1 is SGDLS and CDR2 is YYNGEE.

V and J are TRBV20-1 and TRBJ2-1, with D possibly matching TRBD1 (5 bases). This CDR3 spans 14 amino acids. Trimming cost V 6 bases and J 7 bases, with 19 bases left between them. Germline V lookup: CDR1 DFQATT, CDR2 SNEGSKA (reference sequence). CDR3 protein: CSASGIGVRNEQFF. DNA of the CDR3: TGCAGTGCCTCAGGGATAGGGGTTCGGAATGAGCAGTTCTTC.

The chain combines TRBV10-3 with TRBJ2-1, with 9 bases matching TRBD1. From germline, CDR1 is ENHRY and CDR2 SYGVKD. This CDR3 is 13 amino acids long. CDR3 sequence (DNA): TGTGCGATCTGGGGGACAGGGACATATGAGCAGTTCTTC. Its translation is CAIWGTGTYEQFF.

The table lists this clonotype with a few counts. This chain joins TRBV27 and TRBJ2-5; the match to TRBD2 covers 9 bases. After removal of 5 bases from V and 0 bases from J, the junction contained 4 bases not matched to a gene. Per germline, CDR1 MNHEY and CDR2 SMNVEV (reference sequence). The CDR3 is 15 amino acids. The CDR3 DNA reads as TGTGCCAGCAGTCCGGGACTAGCCTACCAAGAGACCCAGTACTTC. As protein: CASSPGLAYQETQYF.

The genes are TRBV4-2 and TRBJ2-3; D is perhaps TRBD1 (6 bases). This CDR3 is 17 amino acids long. V was pared by 0 bases and J by 2 bases, with 15 bases between. Per germline, CDR1 LGHNA and CDR2 YNFKEQ. The CDR3 DNA follows: TGTGCCAGCAGCCAAGATCTGTTACAGGGAAACACAGATACGCAGTATTTT. It translates to CASSQDLLQGNTDTQYF.

This sequence joins TRBV3-1 and TRBJ2-3; no clear D. This CDR3 has 13 residues. Germline V CDR1 and CDR2: LGHDT, YNNKEL (reference sequence). Trimming removed 1 base at V and 8 bases at J, with 10 bases between. The CDR3 region is CASSQVGGFTQYF. CDR3 coding DNA: TGTGCCAGCAGCCAAGTCGGCGGTTTTACGCAGTATTTT.

The J gene is TRBJ2-3, the V gene TRBV6-1; no clear D. The CDR3 covers 14 residues. Germline V gene sequence: CDR1 MNHNS, CDR2 SASEGT. V was shortened by 4 bases and J by 4 bases, with 12 bases between the two germline ends. The CDR3 nucleotides are TGTGCCAGCAGTGTATTATCCCCCCCAGATACGCAGTATTTT. This codes for CASSVLSPPDTQYF.

The chain recombines TRBV5-1 with TRBJ2-3, with 10 bases aligning to TRBD2. This CDR3 region has 16 residues. V gave up 3 bases and J gave up 2 bases; unmatched junction bases: 6. Germline CDR1 is SGHRS and CDR2 is YFSETQ. CDR3 amino acids: CASSSGLAVATDTQYF. For the CDR3, the DNA is TGCGCCAGCAGCTCCGGACTAGCGGTAGCCACAGATACGCAGTATTTT.

This clonotype was observed a handful of times. This chain uses TRBV28 with TRBJ1-5; maybe TRBD1 (6 bases). CDR1 is MDHEN, CDR2 SYDVKM, per germline. The CDR3 length is 15 residues. The germline V and J ends were trimmed by 5 bases and 7 bases, with 18 bases remaining between them. The CDR3 loop reads CASSPLVGGGQPQHF. The CDR3 DNA reads TGTGCCAGCAGTCCCCTTGTGGGGGGCGGACAGCCCCAGCATTTT.

V gene TRBV18 combines with J gene TRBJ2-7; D remains unclear. Trimming took off 6 bases at V and 7 bases at J, with 10 bases between the two ends. This CDR3 has 11 residues. The germline CDR1 and CDR2 sequences are KGHSH and LQKENI. The CDR3: CASSPDLEQYF. For the CDR3, the DNA is TGTGCCAGCTCTCCGGACCTAGAGCAGTACTTC.

J is TRBJ1-2 and V is TRBV29-1, with D maybe TRBD1 (6 bases). The CDR3 contains 14 residues. Trimming cost V 4 bases and J 3 bases, with 15 bases left between them. Germline V gene data show CDR1 as SQVTM and CDR2 as ANQGSEA. The CDR3 nucleotides read TGCAGCGTTGTTATCCAGGGGCGAGACTATGGCTACACCTTC. The encoded protein is CSVVIQGRDYGYTF.

This clonotype has at least ten counts. This rearrangement joins TRBV4-2 to TRBJ2-5; D might be TRBD1 (5 bases). Between the trimmed V and J ends, which lost 0 bases and 2 bases, there was a span of 10 bases. CDR1 and CDR2 (germline): LGHNA, YNFKEQ. The CDR3 runs 15 residues. The DNA of the CDR3 is TGTGCCAGCAGCCAAGATATTGGACAACAAGAGACCCAGTACTTC. Translating gives CASSQDIGQQETQYF.

The CDR3 here is CASSLVGPGSTDTQYF. CDR3 nucleotide sequence: TGTGCCAGCAGCTTAGTGGGTCCCGGGAGCACAGATACGCAGTATTTT. The chain combines TRBV7-2 with TRBJ2-3; D remains ambiguous. V was clipped by 1 base and J by 0 bases, with 11 bases between them. Germline values: CDR1 SGHTA, CDR2 FQGNSA. This CDR3 comprises 16 residues.

The chain is built from TRBV6-1 and TRBJ2-3; D possibly corresponds to TRBD2 (5 bases). The CDR3 is made up of 15 amino acids. V gave up 3 bases and J gave up 7 bases, with 17 bases separating them. The germline gives CDR1 MNHNS, CDR2 SASEGT. DNA for the CDR3: TGTGCCAGCAGTGATGCGCCGAAACTAGTTTATACGCAGTATTTT. It encodes CASSDAPKLVYTQYF.

The chain carries TRBV6-2 or TRBV6-3 and TRBJ2-5; no clear D gene. From germline, CDR1 is MNHEY and CDR2 SVGEGT. The CDR3 extends over 12 amino acids. V was trimmed by 5 bases and J by 5 bases, leaving 9 bases between them. For the CDR3, the DNA is TGTGCCAGCAGTACGGTTCGGGAGACCCAGTACTTC. It yields the protein CASSTVRETQYF.

The chain joins TRBV7-2 to TRBJ1-4; D is ambiguous. The CDR3 is 16 residues long. V gave up 5 bases and J gave up 5 bases, with 18 bases separating them. Germline V gene lookup returns CDR1 SGHTA and CDR2 FQGNSA. CDR3 sequence reads: CASSRVWISENEKLFF. CDR3 nucleotides: TGTGCCAGCAGCCGGGTATGGATCAGCGAAAATGAAAAACTGTTTTTT.

The genes are TRBV25-1 and TRBJ2-5; 10 positions agree with TRBD2. This CDR3 is 17 amino acids long. V gave up 0 bases and J gave up 4 bases; unmatched junction bases: 8. Looked up from germline, CDR1 is MGHDK and CDR2 is SYGVNS. CDR3 sequence reads: CASSEYTSSGRGETQYF. The CDR3 DNA sequence: TGTGCCAGCAGTGAATATACGTCTAGCGGGAGAGGAGAGACCCAGTACTTC.

This clonotype has a handful of counts. The chain links TRBV4-2 to TRBJ2-3; TRBD2 agrees at 12 bases. V shed 6 bases and J 0 bases; nucleotides not matched to a gene: 10. Germline V gives CDR1 LGHNA, CDR2 YNFKEQ. The CDR3 totals 18 residues. CDR3 region: CASRGGLAGGRSTDTQYF. CDR3 DNA: TGTGCCAGCAGAGGGGGTCTAGCGGGAGGGCGTAGCACAGATACGCAGTATTTT.

V is TRBV7-8 and J is TRBJ2-7; the D gene is possibly TRBD2 (7 bases). Matching the DNA end better, TRBJ2-5 makes the J call doubtful. The germline V gene has CDR1 SGHVS and CDR2 FQNEAQ. This CDR3 spans 15 amino acids. The CDR3 loop is CASSSRGGAGKTQYF. The DNA of the CDR3 is TGTGCCAGCAGCTCAAGGGGGGGCGCAGGGAAGACCCAGTACTTC.

Comment on this clonotype: Sequence at one end of the junction differs from germline and may be a read error. The V gene is TRBV28, the J gene TRBJ2-5, with 12 bases identical to TRBD2. CDR1 MDHEN and CDR2 SYDVKM come from the germline V gene. This CDR3 comprises 15 residues. The CDR3: CASSEMTSGSRTRYF. The CDR3 DNA follows: TGTGCCAGCAGTGAAATGACTAGCGGGAGCAGGACCCGGTACTTC.

The rearrangement joins TRBV5-4 to TRBJ2-6; D ambiguous. Germline V CDR1 and CDR2: SGHNT, YYREEE (reference sequence). V lost 4 bases and J 6 bases, leaving 8 bases between the germline ends. CDR3 length: 13 amino acids. The CDR3 DNA follows: TGTGCCAGCAGCGCCTGGACGGCCAACGTCCTGACTTTC. This translates into CASSAWTANVLTF.